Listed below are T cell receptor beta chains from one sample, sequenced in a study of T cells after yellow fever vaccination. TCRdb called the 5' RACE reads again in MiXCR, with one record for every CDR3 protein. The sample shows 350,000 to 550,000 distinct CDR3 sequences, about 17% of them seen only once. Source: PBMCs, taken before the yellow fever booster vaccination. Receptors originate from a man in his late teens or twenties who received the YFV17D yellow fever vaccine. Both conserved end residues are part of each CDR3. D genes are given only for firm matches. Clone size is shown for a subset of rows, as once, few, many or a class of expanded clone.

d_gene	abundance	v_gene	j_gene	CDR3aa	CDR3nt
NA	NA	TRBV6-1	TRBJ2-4	CASSKGSKASNIQYF	TGTGCCAGCAGTAAGGGGTCAAAAGCGTCGAACATTCAGTACTTC
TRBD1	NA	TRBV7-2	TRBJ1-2	CASSSYRTGADYGYTF	TGTGCCAGCAGCTCCTACAGGACAGGGGCCGACTATGGCTACACCTTC
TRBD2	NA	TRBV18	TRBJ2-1	CASSPPSGGASGEQFF	TGTGCCAGCTCACCACCTAGCGGGGGGGCATCCGGTGAGCAGTTCTTC
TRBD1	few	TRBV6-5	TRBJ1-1	CASRPGQGVIGGGTEAFF	TGTGCCAGCAGACCCGGACAGGGGGTAATAGGTGGCGGGACTGAAGCTTTCTTT
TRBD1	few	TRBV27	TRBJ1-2	CASSLGGGASGYTF	TGTGCCAGCAGTTTAGGAGGGGGCGCGAGTGGCTACACCTTC
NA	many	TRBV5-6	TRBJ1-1	CASSPDRDTEAFF	TGTGCCAGCAGCCCCGACAGAGACACTGAAGCTTTCTTT
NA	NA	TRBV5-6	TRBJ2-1	CASSLVGGAEFF	TGTGCCAGCAGCTTGGTGGGGGGCGCTGAGTTCTTC
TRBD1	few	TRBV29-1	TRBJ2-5	CSVAEGASETQYF	TGCAGCGTTGCAGAGGGGGCTTCGGAGACCCAGTACTTC
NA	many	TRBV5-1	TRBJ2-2	CASSPPTYTGELFF	TGCGCCAGCAGCCCCCCGACCTACACGGGGGAGCTGTTTTTT
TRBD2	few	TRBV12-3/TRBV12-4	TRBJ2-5	CASSQGLAGAGTQYF	TGTGCCAGCAGTCAGGGACTAGCGGGGGCGGGGACCCAGTACTTC
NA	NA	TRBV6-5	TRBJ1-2	CASSTGPLRYGYTF	TGTGCCAGCAGTACAGGCCCACTACGGTATGGCTACACCTTC
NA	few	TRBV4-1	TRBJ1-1	CASTRESSTEAFF	TGCGCCAGCACCCGCGAAAGTAGCACTGAAGCTTTCTTT
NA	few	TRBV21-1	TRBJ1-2	CASSKVGAF	TGTGCCAGCAGCAAAGTAGGCGCCTTC
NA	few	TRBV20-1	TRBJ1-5	CSARVPGRNQPQHF	TGCAGTGCTAGAGTGCCAGGGAGGAATCAGCCCCAGCATTTT
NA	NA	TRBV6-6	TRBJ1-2	CASTSPPGYTF	TGTGCCAGCACCTCCCCACCTGGCTACACCTTC
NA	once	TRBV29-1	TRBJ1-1	CSAEGVGAEAFF	TGCAGCGCGGAGGGGGTAGGCGCTGAAGCTTTCTTT